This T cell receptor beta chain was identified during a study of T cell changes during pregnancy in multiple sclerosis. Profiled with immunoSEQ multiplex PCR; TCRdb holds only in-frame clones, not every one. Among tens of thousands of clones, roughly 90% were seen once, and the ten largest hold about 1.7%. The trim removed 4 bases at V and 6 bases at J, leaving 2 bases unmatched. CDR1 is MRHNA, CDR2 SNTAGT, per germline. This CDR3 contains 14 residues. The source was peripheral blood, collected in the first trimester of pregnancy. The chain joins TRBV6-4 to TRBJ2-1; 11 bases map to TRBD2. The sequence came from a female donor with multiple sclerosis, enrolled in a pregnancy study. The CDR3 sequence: CASSAGTSGNEQFF. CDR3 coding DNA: TGTGCCAGCAGTGCCGGGACTAGCGGCAATGAGCAGTTCTTC.